These 30 T cell receptor beta chains came from one sample sequenced in a study of T-cell memory formation after mild COVID-19. TCRdb re-derived calls from the 5' RACE reads in MiXCR, one entry per CDR3 protein. The sample lists around 140,000 distinct CDR3 sequences; 6% to 6.5% were seen once. The sequenced sample consisted of PBMCs or a T cell subset sorted from them (not recorded which). The source is an adult woman who had mild COVID-19 (a few samples of this study predate the infection). Cell type and time point are not known.

The genes are TRBV19 and TRBJ1-4; D is possibly TRBD1 (5 bases). The V gene's germline CDR1 is LNHDA and CDR2 SQIVND (reference sequence). The length of the CDR3 is 13 residues. V lost 7 bases, J lost 0 bases, and 6 bases lay in between. The CDR3 is CASTGTTNEKLFF. DNA of the CDR3: TGTGCCAGTACAGGGACAACTAATGAAAAACTGTTTTTT.

This clonotype was found many times. The V call is TRBV7-2, the J call TRBJ2-5; D is unclear. Germline loops: CDR1 SGHTA, CDR2 FQGNSA. The CDR3 is 16 amino acids. The V end lost 1 base, the J end lost 4 bases, and 16 bases lay between the germline ends. The CDR3 sequence is CASSLEGGTHGETQYF. As DNA, the CDR3 is TGTGCCAGCAGCTTAGAGGGCGGAACCCACGGAGAGACCCAGTACTTC.

This clonotype was recorded at least ten times. The chain carries TRBV12-3 or TRBV12-4 and TRBJ1-1; 8 positions agree with TRBD1. The CDR3 covers 12 residues. J gave up 7 bases and V 6 bases, and 4 bases lay outside the gene matches. CDR3 DNA: TGTGCCAGCAGCCAAGGACAGGGTGAAGCTTTCTTT. This sequence encodes CASSQGQGEAFF.

The rearrangement joins TRBV10-3 to TRBJ2-5; the match to TRBD1 covers 8 bases. Germline CDR1 ENHRY, CDR2 SYGVKD. CDR3 size: 16 residues. V lost 5 bases to trimming and J lost 2 bases; unmatched junction nucleotides: 10. Written as DNA, the CDR3 is TGTGCCATCAGTACAGGGACAGGCTCCCTACAAGAGACCCAGTACTTC. Encoded protein: CAISTGTGSLQETQYF.

J is TRBJ1-4 and V is TRBV3-1; D possibly corresponds to TRBD1 (6 bases). Germline loops: CDR1 LGHDT, CDR2 YNNKEL (reference sequence). V dropped 4 bases and J dropped 6 bases, with 12 bases sitting between them. This CDR3 has 14 residues. The CDR3 spells CASSLRTADEKLFF. The CDR3, as DNA: TGTGCCAGCAGCCTCCGGACAGCTGATGAAAAACTGTTTTTT.

This clonotype was picked up many times. The CDR3 here is CAIRGREARGANVLTF. Here the CDR3 DNA reads TGTGCCATCCGGGGGCGGGAGGCTCGTGGGGCCAACGTCCTGACTTTC. The rearrangement uses TRBV7-2 and TRBJ2-6; 8 nucleotides match TRBD2. Germline loops: CDR1 SGHTA, CDR2 FQGNSA. The junction had 11 bases not matched to a gene; V was cut back by 10 bases and J by 3 bases. This CDR3 is built from 16 residues.

This clonotype was seen only a few times. This sequence joins TRBV29-1 and TRBJ1-2; a possible D gene is TRBD1 (5 bases). CDR1 and CDR2 from the germline V gene are SQVTM and ANQGSEA. Trimming pared 6 bases from V and 3 bases from J, leaving 17 bases between. The CDR3 is 14 amino acids. CDR3 sequence: CSVAPQGEDYGYTF. The CDR3 DNA reads as TGCAGCGTCGCCCCCCAGGGTGAGGACTATGGCTACACCTTC.

V and J are TRBV19 and TRBJ1-1; TRBD1 might be the D (6 bases). Germline V gives CDR1 LNHDA, CDR2 SQIVND (reference sequence). The V end lost 7 bases, the J end lost 5 bases, and 14 bases lay between the germline ends. The CDR3 spans 13 residues. In DNA form, the CDR3 reads TGTGCCAGTACTCCGGGACATGGGACTGAAGCTTTCTTT. It yields the protein CASTPGHGTEAFF.

Remarks on this clonotype: This may be a read error: a much more frequent sequence differs by one nucleotide. A read error is likely, as this CDR3 ends without the conserved phenylalanine or tryptophan. The rearrangement links TRBV27 to TRBJ2-2; 7 bases line up with TRBD1. This CDR3 comprises 16 residues. Germline CDR1 MNHEY, CDR2 SMNVEV (reference sequence). CDR3: CASTLLLTGSTGELFV. For the CDR3, the DNA is TGTGCCAGCACTTTACTGTTGACAGGGAGCACCGGGGAGCTGTTTGTT.

The chain employs TRBV18 and TRBJ1-5; possibly TRBD1 for D (6 bases). The CDR3 is 16 residues long. In germline, CDR1 is KGHSH, CDR2 LQKENI. V was cut by 3 bases and J by 1 base, with 13 bases left in between. The CDR3 bases are TGTGCCAGCTCACCCGGCCTAGGACAGAGCAATCAGCCCCAGCATTTT. Translation gives CASSPGLGQSNQPQHF.

This clonotype was picked up many times. The rearrangement joins TRBV20-1 to TRBJ2-1, with TRBD1 identical over 8 bases. The CDR3 length is 14 residues. Germline V CDR1 and CDR2: DFQATT, SNEGSKA (reference sequence). J was trimmed by 10 bases and V by 1 base; bases with no gene match: 9. CDR3 sequence (DNA): TGCAGTGCTAGAGGGTGGCAGGGGGCACGGGAGCAGTTCTTC. Amino acids: CSARGWQGAREQFF.

The rearrangement joins TRBV6-2 or TRBV6-3 to TRBJ2-1; 8 bases line up with TRBD1. J was trimmed by 8 bases and V by 6 bases; bases with no gene match: 6. The CDR3 is 13 amino acids. Germline CDR1 is MNHEY and CDR2 is SVGEGT. CDR3: CASRLQGVDEQFF. The CDR3 DNA follows: TGTGCCAGCAGGCTACAGGGGGTCGATGAGCAGTTCTTC.

This clonotype showed up many times. V usage is TRBV12-3 or TRBV12-4 and J usage is TRBJ2-1; 7 positions agree with TRBD1. CDR3 length: 18 amino acids. The V and J ends lost 5 bases and 4 bases, in that order; junction bases with no gene match: 17. The CDR3 DNA follows: TGTGCCAGCAGTCCCACGAGAGGGACAGCGGAGGCGTACAATGAGCAGTTCTTC. Protein: CASSPTRGTAEAYNEQFF.

This clonotype was found many times. The chain joins TRBV5-1 to TRBJ2-7; D remains ambiguous. V gave up 0 bases and J gave up 0 bases, with 7 bases separating them. Germline-derived CDR1 and CDR2 are SGHRS and YFSETQ. CDR3 length: 14 amino acids. CDR3 DNA: TGCGCCAGCAGCTTGGCCCGCAACTCCTACGAGCAGTACTTC. It specifies CASSLARNSYEQYF.

The chain links TRBV20-1 to TRBJ2-1, with D tentatively TRBD2 (6 bases). CDR1 is DFQATT and CDR2 is SNEGSKA in the germline V gene (reference sequence). The CDR3 runs to 17 residues. V was clipped by 0 bases and J by 0 bases, with 15 bases between them. The CDR3 nucleotides read TGCAGTGCTAGAGATGAATGGAGGGTCCACTCCTACAATGAGCAGTTCTTC. This encodes CSARDEWRVHSYNEQFF.

A word on this clonotype: Its ends do not fully match the called genes, so a read error is possible. The rearrangement uses TRBV7-2 and TRBJ2-3; 10 nucleotides agree with TRBD2. Per the germline V gene, CDR1 is SGHTA and CDR2 is FQGNSA. The CDR3 spans 17 residues. Written as DNA, the CDR3 is TGTGACAGCAGCTTTGTGGCTAGCGGGAGTAGCACAGATACGCAGTATTTT. Its protein product is CDSSFVASGSSTDTQYF.

V and J are TRBV3-1 and TRBJ2-1; 7 positions match TRBD2. V was clipped by 3 bases and J by 7 bases; unmatched bases: 9. Germline CDR1 reads LGHDT; CDR2 reads YNNKEL (reference sequence). The CDR3 totals 15 residues. The DNA of the CDR3 is TGTGCCAGCAGCCAGACGCCGGGACTATCGAATGAGCAGTTCTTC. Protein: CASSQTPGLSNEQFF.

This clonotype was observed many times. The V gene is TRBV5-1, the J gene TRBJ2-7; D perhaps matches TRBD1 (6 bases). Germline CDR1 and CDR2: SGHRS and YFSETQ. The CDR3 runs to 12 residues. The V end was cut by 7 bases, the J end by 3 bases, with 11 bases between. The CDR3, as DNA: TGCGCCAGCCAGGGGCCCAACTACGAGCAGTACTTC. Its translation: CASQGPNYEQYF. Full variable domain (rest looked up from reference TRBV5-1 and TRBJ2-7): KAGVTQTPRYLIKTRGQQVTLSCSPISGHRSVSWYQQTPGQGLQFLFEYFSETQRNKGNFPGRFSGRQFSNSRSEMNVSTLELGDSALYLCASQGPNYEQYFGPGTRLTVT.

This clonotype was recorded at least ten times. This chain joins TRBV5-6 and TRBJ2-7; D ambiguous. This CDR3 comprises 14 residues. Per the germline V gene, CDR1 is SGHDT and CDR2 is YYEEEE. Trimming removed 0 bases at V and 5 bases at J, with 12 bases between. Here the CDR3 DNA reads TGTGCCAGCAGCTTGGAAAGGAATAGCCACGAGCAGTACTTC. It yields the protein CASSLERNSHEQYF. The full variable domain, with the rest looked up from reference TRBV5-6 and TRBJ2-7, is DAGVTQSPTHLIKTRGQQVTLRCSPKSGHDTVSWYQQALGQGPQFIFQYYEEEERQRGNFPDRFSGHQFPNYSSELNVNALLLGDSALYLCASSLERNSHEQYFGPGTRLTVT.

Only a few counts were recorded for this clonotype. This chain joins TRBV30 and TRBJ2-3, with 8 bases identical to TRBD2. Trimming removed 3 bases from V and 4 bases from J; junction bases left unmatched: 9. The CDR3 has 15 amino acids. CDR1 is GTSNPN and CDR2 is SVGIG in the germline V gene (reference sequence). CDR3 in DNA: TGTGCCTGGAGCCCAAAGGGACTAGAGGCAGATACGCAGTATTTT. This encodes CAWSPKGLEADTQYF.

This clonotype was picked up many times. The chain is built from TRBV7-9 and TRBJ2-1, with TRBD2 identical over 15 bases. The CDR3 has 14 residues. V shed 3 bases and J 10 bases; nucleotides not matched to a gene: 1. Germline values: CDR1 SEHNR, CDR2 FQNEAQ (reference sequence). CDR3 in amino acids: CASSFGTSGREQFF. The CDR3 region has the DNA TGTGCCAGCAGCTTTGGGACTAGCGGGAGGGAGCAGTTCTTC.

The rearrangement joins TRBV12-3 or TRBV12-4 to TRBJ2-1; TRBD1 aligns across 7 bases. This CDR3 contains 14 residues. V lost 5 bases and J lost 5; bases outside the gene matches: 6. DNA of the CDR3: TGTGCCAGCAGTGCCCGGGACAGACACAATGAGCAGTTCTTC. Amino acids: CASSARDRHNEQFF.

This clonotype was seen more than once but under ten times. J is TRBJ2-7 and V is TRBV7-9; 13 nucleotides line up with TRBD2. The V gene end was trimmed by 4 bases and the J gene end by 6 bases; junction bases not matched to a gene: 9. CDR1 and CDR2 (germline): SEHNR, FQNEAQ (reference sequence). The CDR3 runs 16 residues. The CDR3 DNA sequence: TGTGCCAGCAGCTCCACTAGCGGGAGGGCGCTTAGCGAGCAGTACTTC. Translated: CASSSTSGRALSEQYF.

This clonotype was seen repeatedly, ten times or more. The chain couples TRBV5-1 to TRBJ2-2; TRBD1 matches 7 bases. The CDR3 sequence is 18 residues long. The V gene's germline CDR1 is SGHRS and CDR2 YFSETQ. V shed 3 bases, J shed 2 bases, and the junction held 13 bases outside the gene matches. CDR3 nucleotides: TGCGCCAGCAGCTCCGGACAGGCCCCGATTGGAAACACCGGGGAGCTGTTTTTT. This codes for CASSSGQAPIGNTGELFF.

The table lists this clonotype with a few counts. This rearrangement joins TRBV10-3 to TRBJ2-7; the match to TRBD2 covers 8 bases. CDR3 size: 15 residues. Losses at the gene ends were 2 bases for V and 1 base for J; bases not matched to a gene: 4. Germline lookup yields CDR1 ENHRY and CDR2 SYGVKD. The CDR3 nucleotides are TGTGCCATCAGTGAGAGGGCGGGAGGTTCCTACGAGCAGTACTTC. This gives the protein CAISERAGGSYEQYF.

At least ten counts were recorded for this clonotype. The gene calls are TRBV4-1 and TRBJ2-7; TRBD2 is a possible D gene (6 bases). V lost 1 base to trimming and J lost 3 bases, with 7 bases between them. The germline CDR1 and CDR2 sequences are MGHRA and YSYEKL. This CDR3 has 13 amino acids. The CDR3: CASSQGAGYEQYF. The CDR3 DNA follows: TGCGCCAGCAGCCAAGGAGCGGGCTACGAGCAGTACTTC.

This CDR3 is CSVGDGWYQETQYF. CDR3 bases: TGCAGCGTTGGGGACGGATGGTACCAAGAGACCCAGTACTTC. The V gene is TRBV29-1, the J gene TRBJ2-5; D tentatively fits TRBD1 or TRBD2 (5 bases each). Trimming shortened V by 4 bases and J by 0 bases, and 12 bases separated the two germline ends. Germline-derived CDR1 and CDR2 are SQVTM and ANQGSEA. The CDR3 has 14 residues.

The sample holds a few counts of this clonotype. The rearrangement joins TRBV12-3 or TRBV12-4 to TRBJ2-1; 8 bases align to TRBD2. Trimming cost V 6 bases and J 4 bases; bases outside gene matches: 8. The CDR3 has 15 amino acids. CDR3 region: CASRRAGAFYNEQFF. The CDR3 DNA reads as TGTGCCAGCAGGAGAGCGGGGGCGTTTTACAATGAGCAGTTCTTC.

At least ten counts were recorded for this clonotype. The CDR3 nucleotides read TGCGCCAGCAGCCAAGAACCCCGGGACAGCGAAGTTCAGTACTTC. Its translation: CASSQEPRDSEVQYF. This rearrangement joins TRBV4-1 to TRBJ2-4; 7 bases line up with TRBD1. This CDR3 region has 15 residues. Germline V gene data show CDR1 as MGHRA and CDR2 as YSYEKL. Trimming cost V 0 bases and J 11 bases; bases outside gene matches: 10.

This clonotype was observed many times. The chain is built from TRBV7-2 and TRBJ2-7, with D unresolved. Germline V gives CDR1 SGHTA, CDR2 FQGNSA. This CDR3 is 12 amino acids long. V dropped 6 bases and J dropped 7 bases, with 13 bases sitting between them. Here the CDR3 reads CASRADVGEQYF. CDR3 bases: TGTGCCAGCAGAGCCGACGTGGGAGAGCAGTACTTC.